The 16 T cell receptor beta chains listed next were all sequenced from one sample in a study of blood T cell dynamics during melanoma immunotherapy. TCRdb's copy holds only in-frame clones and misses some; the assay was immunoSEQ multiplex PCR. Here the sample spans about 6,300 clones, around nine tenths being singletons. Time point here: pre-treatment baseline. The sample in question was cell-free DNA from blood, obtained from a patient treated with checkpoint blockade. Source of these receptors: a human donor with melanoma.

CDR3 loop: CSARDEGAQYF. The CDR3 region has the DNA TGCAGTGCTAGAGATGAAGGAGCCCAGTACTTC. V gene TRBV20-1 combines with J gene TRBJ2-5; D unresolved. Trimming stripped 0 bases from V and 9 bases from J, with 8 bases between. The CDR3 covers 11 residues. Germline V gene data show CDR1 as DFQATT and CDR2 as SNEGSKA (reference sequence).

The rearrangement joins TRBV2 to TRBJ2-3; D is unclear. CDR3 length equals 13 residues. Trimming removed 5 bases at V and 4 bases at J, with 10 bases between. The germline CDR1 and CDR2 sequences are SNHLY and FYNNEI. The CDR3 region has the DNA TGTGCCAGCAGTACGGACGGATCAGATACGCAGTATTTT. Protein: CASSTDGSDTQYF.

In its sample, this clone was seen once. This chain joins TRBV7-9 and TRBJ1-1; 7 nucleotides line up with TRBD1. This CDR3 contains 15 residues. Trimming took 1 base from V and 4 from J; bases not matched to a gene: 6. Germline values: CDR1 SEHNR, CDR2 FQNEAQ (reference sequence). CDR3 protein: CASSLDRGLSTEAFF. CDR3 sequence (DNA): TGTGCCAGCAGCTTAGACAGGGGTCTCAGCACTGAAGCTTTCTTT.

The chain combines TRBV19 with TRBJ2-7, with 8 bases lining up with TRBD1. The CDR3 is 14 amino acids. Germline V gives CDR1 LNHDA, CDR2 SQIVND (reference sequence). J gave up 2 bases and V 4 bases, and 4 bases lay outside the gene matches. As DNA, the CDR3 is TGTGCCAGTAGTAACGGACAGGGACCCTACGAGCAGTACTTC. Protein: CASSNGQGPYEQYF.

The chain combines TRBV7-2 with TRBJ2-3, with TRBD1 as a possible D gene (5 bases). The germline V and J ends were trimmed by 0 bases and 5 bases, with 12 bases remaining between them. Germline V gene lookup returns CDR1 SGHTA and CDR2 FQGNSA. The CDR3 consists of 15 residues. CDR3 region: CASSLAGLGLDTQYF. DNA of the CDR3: TGTGCCAGCAGCTTAGCGGGGCTAGGATTAGATACGCAGTATTTT.

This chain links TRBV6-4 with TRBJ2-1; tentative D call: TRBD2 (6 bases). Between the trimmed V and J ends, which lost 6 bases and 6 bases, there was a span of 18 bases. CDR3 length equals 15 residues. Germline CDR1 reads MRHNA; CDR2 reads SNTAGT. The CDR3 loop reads CASRGSGASSNEQFF. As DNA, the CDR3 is TGTGCCAGCAGAGGTAGCGGAGCCTCTAGCAATGAGCAGTTCTTC.

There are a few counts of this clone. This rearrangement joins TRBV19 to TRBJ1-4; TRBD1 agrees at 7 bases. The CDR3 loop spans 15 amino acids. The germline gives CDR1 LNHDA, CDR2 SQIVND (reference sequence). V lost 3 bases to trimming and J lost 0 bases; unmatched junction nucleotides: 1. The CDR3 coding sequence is TGTGCCAGTAGTATCGGGACAGCAACTAATGAAAAACTGTTTTTT. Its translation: CASSIGTATNEKLFF. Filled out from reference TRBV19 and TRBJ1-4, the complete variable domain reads DGGITQSPKYLFRKEGQNVTLSCEQNLNHDAMYWYRQDPGQGLRLIYYSQIVNDFQKGDIAEGYSVSREKKESFPLTVTSAQKNPTAFYLCASSIGTATNEKLFFGSGTQLSVL.

The CDR3 nucleotides read TGTGCCAGCAGGGGGAGACTGATCAATGAGCAGTTCTTC. This translates into CASRGRLINEQFF. The chain carries TRBV6-1 and TRBJ2-1, with D maybe TRBD2 (5 bases). This CDR3 is built from 13 residues. Per germline, CDR1 MNHNS and CDR2 SASEGT. V dropped 6 bases and J dropped 6 bases, with 12 bases sitting between them.

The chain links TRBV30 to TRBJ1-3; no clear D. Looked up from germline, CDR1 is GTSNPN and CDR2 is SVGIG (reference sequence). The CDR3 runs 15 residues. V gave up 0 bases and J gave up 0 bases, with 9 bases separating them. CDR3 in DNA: TGTGCCTGGAGTGTACGAGTGAGCTCTGGAAACACCATATATTTT. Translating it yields CAWSVRVSSGNTIYF.

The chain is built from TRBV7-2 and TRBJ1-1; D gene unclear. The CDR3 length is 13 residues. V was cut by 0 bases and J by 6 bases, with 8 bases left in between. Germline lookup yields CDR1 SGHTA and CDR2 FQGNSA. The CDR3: CASSLAMEAEAFF. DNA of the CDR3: TGTGCCAGCAGCTTAGCGATGGAAGCTGAAGCTTTCTTT.

The DNA of the CDR3 is TGTGCCAGCAACAGCCCAGGGGAAGGTGGAAACACCATATATTTT. This gives the protein CASNSPGEGGNTIYF. The chain combines TRBV7-9 with TRBJ1-3; D may be TRBD1 (6 bases). V lost 7 bases and J lost 3, with 16 bases in between. The CDR3 extends over 15 amino acids. Germline V gives CDR1 SEHNR, CDR2 FQNEAQ (reference sequence).

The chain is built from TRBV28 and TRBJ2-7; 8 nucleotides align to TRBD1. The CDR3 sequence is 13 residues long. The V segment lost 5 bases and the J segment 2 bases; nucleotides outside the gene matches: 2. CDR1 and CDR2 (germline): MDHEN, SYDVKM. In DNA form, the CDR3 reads TGTGCCAGCAGTAAGACAGGGGCCTACGAGCAGTACTTC. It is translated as CASSKTGAYEQYF.

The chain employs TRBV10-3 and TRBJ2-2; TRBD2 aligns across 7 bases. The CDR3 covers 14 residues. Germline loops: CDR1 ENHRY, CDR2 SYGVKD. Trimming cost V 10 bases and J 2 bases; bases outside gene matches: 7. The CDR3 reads CATSSGTNTGELFF. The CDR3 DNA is TGTGCCACCTCTAGCGGCACTAACACCGGGGAGCTGTTTTTT.

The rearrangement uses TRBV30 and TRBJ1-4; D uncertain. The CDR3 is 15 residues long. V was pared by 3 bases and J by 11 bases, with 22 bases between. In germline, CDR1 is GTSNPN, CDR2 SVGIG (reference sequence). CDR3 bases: TGTGCCTGGAGGGGTGGACCGCAAGTAACGGGGAAACTGTTTTTT. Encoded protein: CAWRGGPQVTGKLFF.

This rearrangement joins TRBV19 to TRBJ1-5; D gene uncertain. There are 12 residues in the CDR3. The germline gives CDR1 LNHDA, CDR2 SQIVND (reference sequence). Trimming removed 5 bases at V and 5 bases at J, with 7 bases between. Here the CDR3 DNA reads TGTGCCAGTAGTCCACTCGATCAGCCCCAGCATTTT. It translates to CASSPLDQPQHF.

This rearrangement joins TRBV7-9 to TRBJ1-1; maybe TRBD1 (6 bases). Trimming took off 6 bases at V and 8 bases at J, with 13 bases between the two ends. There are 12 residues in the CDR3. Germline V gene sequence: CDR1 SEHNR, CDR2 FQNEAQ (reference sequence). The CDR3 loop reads CASRGRTEEAFF. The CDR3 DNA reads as TGTGCCAGCAGGGGGAGGACAGAAGAAGCTTTCTTT.